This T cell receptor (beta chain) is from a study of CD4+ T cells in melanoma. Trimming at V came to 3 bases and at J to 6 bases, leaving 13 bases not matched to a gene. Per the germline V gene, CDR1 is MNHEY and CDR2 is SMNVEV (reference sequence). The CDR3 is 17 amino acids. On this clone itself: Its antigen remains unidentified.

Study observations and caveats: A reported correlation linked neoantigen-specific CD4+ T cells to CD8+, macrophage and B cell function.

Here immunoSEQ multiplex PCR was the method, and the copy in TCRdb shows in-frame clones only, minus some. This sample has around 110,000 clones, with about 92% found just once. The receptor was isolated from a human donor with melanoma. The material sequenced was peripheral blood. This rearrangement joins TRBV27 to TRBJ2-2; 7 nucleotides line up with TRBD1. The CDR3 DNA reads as TGTGCCAGCAGTTTGTTGAGGACAGGTCTGGGGGCCGGGGAGCTGTTTTTT. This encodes CASSLLRTGLGAGELFF.